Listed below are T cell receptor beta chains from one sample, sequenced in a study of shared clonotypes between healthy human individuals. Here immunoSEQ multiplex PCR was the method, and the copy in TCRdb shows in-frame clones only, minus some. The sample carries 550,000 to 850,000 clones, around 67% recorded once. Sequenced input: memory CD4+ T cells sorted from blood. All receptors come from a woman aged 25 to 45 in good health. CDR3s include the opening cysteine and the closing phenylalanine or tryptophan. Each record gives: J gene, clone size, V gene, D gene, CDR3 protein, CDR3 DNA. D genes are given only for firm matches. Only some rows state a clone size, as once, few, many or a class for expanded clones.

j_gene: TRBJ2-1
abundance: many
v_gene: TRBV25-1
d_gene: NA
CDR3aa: CASSERGHSYNEQFF
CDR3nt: TGTGCCAGCAGTGAGAGGGGCCACTCCTACAATGAGCAGTTCTTC

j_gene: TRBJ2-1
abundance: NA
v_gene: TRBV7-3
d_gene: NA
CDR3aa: CASSLQPGATNEQFF
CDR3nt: TGTGCCAGCAGCCTACAACCGGGCGCAACCAATGAGCAGTTCTTC

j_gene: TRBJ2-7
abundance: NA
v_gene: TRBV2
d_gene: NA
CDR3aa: CASRGDGQPSYEQYF
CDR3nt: TGTGCCAGCAGGGGGGACGGACAACCGTCCTACGAGCAGTACTTC

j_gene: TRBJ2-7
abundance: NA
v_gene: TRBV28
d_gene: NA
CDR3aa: CASGGQSYEQYF
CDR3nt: TGTGCCAGCGGCGGACAGTCCTACGAGCAGTACTTC

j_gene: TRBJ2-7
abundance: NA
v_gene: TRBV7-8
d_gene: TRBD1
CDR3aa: CASSTRTGRYEQYF
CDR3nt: TGTGCCAGCAGCACGCGGACAGGGCGCTACGAGCAGTACTTC

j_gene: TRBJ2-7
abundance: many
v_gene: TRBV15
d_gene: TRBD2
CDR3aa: CATSRDVLAGLSYEQYF
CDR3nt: TGTGCCACCAGCAGAGATGTACTAGCGGGCCTCTCCTACGAGCAGTACTTC

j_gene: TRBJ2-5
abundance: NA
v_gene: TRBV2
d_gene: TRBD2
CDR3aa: CASSVNGRVGETQYF
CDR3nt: TGTGCCAGCAGTGTGAACGGGAGGGTCGGAGAGACCCAGTACTTC

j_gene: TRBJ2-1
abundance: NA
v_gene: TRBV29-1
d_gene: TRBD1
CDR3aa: CSAHRGDNEQFF
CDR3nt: TGCAGCGCCCACAGGGGGGACAATGAGCAGTTCTTC

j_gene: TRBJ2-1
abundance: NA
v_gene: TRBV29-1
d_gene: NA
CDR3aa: CSVRGTSSYNEQFF
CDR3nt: TGCAGCGTTCGGGGGACCAGCTCCTACAATGAGCAGTTCTTC

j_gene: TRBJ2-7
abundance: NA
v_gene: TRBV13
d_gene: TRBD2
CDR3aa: CASSNAPGKRENGYEQYF
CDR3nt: TGTGCCAGCAGCAACGCCCCTGGAAAGCGGGAGAACGGGTACGAGCAGTACTTC

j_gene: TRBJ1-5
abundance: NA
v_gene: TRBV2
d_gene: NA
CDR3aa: CASRPSGASNQPQHF
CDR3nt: TGTGCCAGCAGGCCTTCAGGGGCTAGCAATCAGCCCCAGCATTTT

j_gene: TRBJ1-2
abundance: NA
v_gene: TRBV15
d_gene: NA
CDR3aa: CATSRAITGYGYTF
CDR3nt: TGTGCCACCAGCAGAGCTATTACAGGGTATGGCTACACCTTC

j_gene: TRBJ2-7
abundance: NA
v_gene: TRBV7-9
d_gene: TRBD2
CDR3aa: CASTNSGTYEQYF
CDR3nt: TGTGCCAGCACTAATAGCGGGACCTACGAGCAGTACTTC

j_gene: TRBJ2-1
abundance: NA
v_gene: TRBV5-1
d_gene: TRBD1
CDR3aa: CASSYPPGTGVGHEQFF
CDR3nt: TGCGCCAGCAGCTATCCTCCCGGGACAGGGGTCGGCCATGAGCAGTTCTTC

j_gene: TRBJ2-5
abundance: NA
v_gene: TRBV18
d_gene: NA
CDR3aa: CASSLSRKETQYF
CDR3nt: TGTGCCAGCTCACTGTCACGGAAAGAGACCCAGTACTTC

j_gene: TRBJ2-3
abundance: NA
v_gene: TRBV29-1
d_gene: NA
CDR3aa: CSVGSLDGGTDTQYF
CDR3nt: TGCAGCGTCGGATCATTGGATGGGGGCACAGATACGCAGTATTTT

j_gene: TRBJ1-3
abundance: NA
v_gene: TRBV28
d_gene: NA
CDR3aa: CASSPPSRNTIYF
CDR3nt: TGTGCCAGCAGCCCACCCTCGCGGAACACCATATATTTT

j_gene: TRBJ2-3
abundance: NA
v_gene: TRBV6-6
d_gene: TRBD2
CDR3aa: CASKGTRFSDTQYF
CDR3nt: TGTGCCAGCAAGGGGACTAGGTTTTCAGATACGCAGTATTTT

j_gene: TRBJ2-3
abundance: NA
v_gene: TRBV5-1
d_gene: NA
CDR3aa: CASSLFGRLSTDTQYF
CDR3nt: TGCGCCAGCAGCTTATTCGGCCGGCTGAGCACAGATACGCAGTATTTT

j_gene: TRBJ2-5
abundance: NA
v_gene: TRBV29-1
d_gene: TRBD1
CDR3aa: CSVRTGQETQYF
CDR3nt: TGCAGCGTTAGGACAGGGCAGGAGACCCAGTACTTC

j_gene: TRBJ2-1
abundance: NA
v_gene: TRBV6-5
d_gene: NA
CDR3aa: CASSTPGNHNEQFF
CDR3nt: TGTGCCAGCAGTACACCGGGAAATCACAATGAGCAGTTCTTC

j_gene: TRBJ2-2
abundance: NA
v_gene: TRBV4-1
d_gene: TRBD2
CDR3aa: CASSQEVGLVTGELFF
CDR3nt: TGCGCCAGCAGCCAAGAGGTTGGACTAGTAACCGGGGAGCTGTTTTTT

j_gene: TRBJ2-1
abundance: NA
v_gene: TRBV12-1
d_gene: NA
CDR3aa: CASSSRTSGAYNEQFF
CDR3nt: TGTGCCAGCAGCTCACGGACTAGCGGGGCCTACAATGAGCAGTTCTTC

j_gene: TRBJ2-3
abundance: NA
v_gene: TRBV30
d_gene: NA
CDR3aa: CAWALLGDTQYF
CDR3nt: TGTGCCTGGGCCCTCCTCGGGGATACGCAGTATTTT

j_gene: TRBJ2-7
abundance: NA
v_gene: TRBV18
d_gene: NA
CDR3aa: CASSPEGEQYF
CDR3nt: TGTGCCAGCTCACCAGAGGGCGAGCAGTACTTC

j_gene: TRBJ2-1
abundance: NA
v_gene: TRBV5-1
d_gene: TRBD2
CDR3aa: CASSSSGETYNEQFF
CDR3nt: TGCGCCAGCAGCTCCAGCGGGGAAACATACAATGAGCAGTTCTTC

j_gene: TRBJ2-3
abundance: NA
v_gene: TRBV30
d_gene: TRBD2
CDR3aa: CAWSVGLAASTDTQYF
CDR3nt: TGTGCCTGGAGTGTGGGGCTAGCGGCCAGCACAGATACGCAGTATTTT

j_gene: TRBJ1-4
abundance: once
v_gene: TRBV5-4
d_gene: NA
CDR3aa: CASSPEIATNEKLFF
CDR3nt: TGTGCCAGCAGCCCTGAGATTGCAACTAATGAAAAACTGTTTTTT

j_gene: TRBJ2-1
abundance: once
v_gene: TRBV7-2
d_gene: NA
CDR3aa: CASSPRLGSHEQFF
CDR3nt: TGTGCCAGCAGCCCCCGGCTGGGGTCCCATGAGCAGTTCTTC

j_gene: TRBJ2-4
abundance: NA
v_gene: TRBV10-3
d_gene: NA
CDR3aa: CAIRADDKNIQYF
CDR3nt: TGTGCCATCAGAGCCGACGACAAAAACATTCAGTACTTC

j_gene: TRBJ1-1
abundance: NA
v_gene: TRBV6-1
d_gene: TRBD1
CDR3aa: CASSATGGVTEAFF
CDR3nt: TGTGCCAGCAGTGCAACAGGGGGGGTGACTGAAGCTTTCTTT

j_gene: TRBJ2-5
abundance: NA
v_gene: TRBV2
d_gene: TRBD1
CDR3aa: CASSGGGKTQYF
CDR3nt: TGTGCCAGCTCAGGGGGCGGGAAGACCCAGTACTTC